This TCR beta chain appears in the sequencing data of a study of CD8 T cells in Susac syndrome. RNA totalling roughly 0.45 to 1 ug underwent reverse transcription with random hexamers. Each CDR3 protein is one row after TCRdb ran MiXCR on the immunoSEQ multiplex PCR reads. The table has 100,000 to 150,000 distinct CDR3 sequences, around 94% seen once; the top ten hold 0.1% to 0.15%. Germline CDR1 reads SGHRS; CDR2 reads YFSETQ. The CDR3 is 18 amino acids. V shed 0 bases, J shed 0 bases, and the junction held 7 bases outside the gene matches. TCR beta was sequenced from blood CD8+ and CD4+ T cells. The TCR originated in a human donor with multiple sclerosis. This chain links TRBV5-1 with TRBJ2-1; 9 bases are a match to TRBD2. The sequencing input was CD4+ T cells from PBMCs. The CDR3 is CASSLEPSGGLSYNEQFF. The DNA for the CDR3 is TGCGCCAGCAGCTTGGAACCCAGCGGGGGGCTCTCCTACAATGAGCAGTTCTTC. The whole variable domain, filled in from reference TRBV5-1 and TRBJ2-1, reads KAGVTQTPRYLIKTRGQQVTLSCSPISGHRSVSWYQQTPGQGLQFLFEYFSETQRNKGNFPGRFSGRQFSNSRSEMNVSTLELGDSALYLCASSLEPSGGLSYNEQFFGPGTRLTVL.